These 23 T cell receptor beta chains share one sample of origin, sequenced in a study of B cell selection in AIRE deficiency (dated 2019 in TCRdb). CD4+CD127+ cells were sorted as the conventional CD4 T cell population. Receptor libraries were prepared by the immunoSEQ multiplex PCR assay. TCRdb provides this immuneACCESS table in a form limited to in-frame rearrangements. Some clones are lacking; in checked studies, under half of them reflect an unresolved V gene, and why the rest are absent is not known. Counted in this sample were fewer than 25,000 clones; approximately 97% of them appeared once. Around 0.33% of the sample is held by the ten biggest clonotypes. The sequencing input was conventional CD4+ T cells sorted from PBMCs. The receptors come from a human donor with AIRE deficiency.

This chain uses TRBV4-1 with TRBJ1-5, with 9 bases aligning to TRBD1. The V and J ends lost 0 bases and 4 bases, in that order; junction bases with no gene match: 7. The CDR3 sequence is 17 residues long. CDR1 MGHRA and CDR2 YSYEKL come from the germline V gene. DNA of the CDR3: TGCGCCAGCAGCCAAGATCCGGGACAGGGCTTTAATCAGCCCCAGCATTTT. Encoded protein: CASSQDPGQGFNQPQHF.

The genes are TRBV7-2 and TRBJ1-2; 12 bases fit TRBD1. Unmatched junction bases numbered 10, after V lost 0 bases and J lost 8 bases. Germline V gives CDR1 SGHTA, CDR2 FQGNSA. This CDR3 has 17 residues. CDR3 residues: CASSLAGQGAVWKGYTF. CDR3 coding DNA: TGTGCCAGCAGCTTAGCGGGACAGGGGGCGGTTTGGAAAGGCTACACCTTC.

The rearrangement links TRBV29-1 to TRBJ1-2; 9 bases are shared with TRBD1. The germline gives CDR1 SQVTM, CDR2 ANQGSEA. The V and J ends lost 2 bases and 0 bases, in that order; junction bases with no gene match: 7. This CDR3 region has 16 residues. CDR3 bases: TGCAGCGTTGAATCCGGGACAGGGTATCCTAACTATGGCTACACCTTC. It yields the protein CSVESGTGYPNYGYTF.

V is TRBV16 and J is TRBJ1-3; no clear D. The CDR3 sequence is 15 residues long. Trimming took 0 bases from V and 3 from J, leaving 9 bases between them. Looked up from germline, CDR1 is KGHSY and CDR2 is FQNENV. The DNA of the CDR3 is TGTGCCAGCAGCCAATCGTCCGAGAGTGGAAACACCATATATTTT. Residues: CASSQSSESGNTIYF.

The table lists this clone with a count of one. This sequence joins TRBV7-9 and TRBJ1-2; tentative D call: TRBD1 (5 bases). The CDR3 spans 15 residues. Per the germline V gene, CDR1 is SEHNR and CDR2 is FQNEAQ (reference sequence). V shed 5 bases and J shed 2 bases, with 15 bases lying between them. The CDR3 DNA reads TGTGCCAGCAGCCCGAGGGACCGCAAAAACTATGGCTACACCTTC. This translates into CASSPRDRKNYGYTF.

The rearrangement joins TRBV4-3 to TRBJ1-2, with D possibly TRBD1 on 6 matching bases. Trimming removed 0 bases at V and 1 base at J, with 12 bases between. This CDR3 comprises 16 residues. The germline CDR1 and CDR2 sequences are LGHNA and YSLEER. CDR3 sequence: CASSQDSVGGNYGYTF. CDR3 sequence (DNA): TGCGCCAGCAGCCAAGATTCAGTAGGGGGTAACTATGGCTACACCTTC.

The V call is TRBV11-2, the J call TRBJ2-5; TRBD1 matches 10 bases. J lost 5 bases, V lost 5 bases, and 11 bases had no gene match. CDR1 and CDR2 (germline): SGHAT, FQNNGV. The CDR3 contains 16 residues. CDR3 protein: CASSPGTGVVEETQYF. The CDR3 DNA reads TGTGCCAGCAGCCCCGGGACAGGGGTAGTCGAGGAGACCCAGTACTTC.

A single count supports this clone. This chain links TRBV5-4 with TRBJ2-1; 8 bases match TRBD2. The J segment lost 6 bases and the V segment lost 2 bases, leaving 7 bases of the junction unmatched. The CDR3 has 15 amino acids. Germline CDR1 and CDR2: SGHNT and YYREEE (reference sequence). CDR3 residues: CASSFGREGGNEQFF. CDR3 bases: TGTGCCAGCAGCTTTGGACGGGAGGGGGGCAATGAGCAGTTCTTC.

V and J are TRBV7-2 and TRBJ2-5; the match to TRBD2 covers 14 bases. The CDR3 is 15 residues long. CDR1 SGHTA and CDR2 FQGNSA come from the germline V gene. Trimming removed 10 bases from V and 4 bases from J; junction bases left unmatched: 8. CDR3: CATRRLAGGGETQYF. In nucleotides, the CDR3 is TGTGCCACCCGACGACTAGCGGGAGGGGGAGAGACCCAGTACTTC.

V gene TRBV5-1 combines with J gene TRBJ2-7; D is unresolved. Looked up from germline, CDR1 is SGHRS and CDR2 is YFSETQ. The CDR3 has 15 amino acids. The V end was cut by 4 bases, the J end by 0 bases, with 14 bases between. CDR3 sequence: CASSPDGLYSYEQYF. The CDR3 DNA reads TGCGCCAGCAGCCCGGACGGTCTATACTCCTACGAGCAGTACTTC. The variable domain in full, with the rest retrieved from reference TRBV5-1 and TRBJ2-7, is KAGVTQTPRYLIKTRGQQVTLSCSPISGHRSVSWYQQTPGQGLQFLFEYFSETQRNKGNFPGRFSGRQFSNSRSEMNVSTLELGDSALYLCASSPDGLYSYEQYFGPGTRLTVT.

The V and J genes are TRBV6-6 and TRBJ1-1, with D hard to call. V lost 5 bases to trimming and J lost 13 bases, with 17 bases between them. Germline V gene data show CDR1 as MNHNY and CDR2 as SVGAGI (reference sequence). The length of the CDR3 is 12 residues. CDR3 DNA: TGTGCCAGCAGTATCACCGGGGTAGGAGATTTCTTT. It translates to CASSITGVGDFF.

The chain carries TRBV11-3 and TRBJ1-1; 7 nucleotides agree with TRBD1. J was trimmed by 2 bases and V by 4 bases; bases with no gene match: 4. Germline V gives CDR1 SGHNT, CDR2 YENEEA. The CDR3 consists of 14 residues. In nucleotides, the CDR3 is TGTGCCAGCAGCTCTAACAGGGGTAACACTGAAGCTTTCTTT. This translates into CASSSNRGNTEAFF.

This sequence joins TRBV5-1 and TRBJ2-3; possible D gene TRBD2, 6 bases. CDR3 length: 15 amino acids. The V end lost 0 bases, the J end lost 4 bases, and 12 bases lay between the germline ends. The germline V gene has CDR1 SGHRS and CDR2 YFSETQ. The CDR3 loop reads CASSLVAGPPDTQYF. The CDR3 coding sequence is TGCGCCAGCAGCTTGGTTGCGGGGCCCCCAGATACGCAGTATTTT.

The J gene is TRBJ2-3, the V gene TRBV2; TRBD1 or TRBD2 may be the D gene (5 bases each). The CDR3 sequence is 15 residues long. Germline-derived CDR1 and CDR2 are SNHLY and FYNNEI. The V end was cut by 5 bases, the J end by 9 bases, with 21 bases between. CDR3 sequence reads: CASSPQPRGEQTQYF. As DNA, the CDR3 is TGTGCCAGCAGTCCTCAGCCGAGGGGTGAACAAACGCAGTATTTT.

As concerns this clone: The junction does not match germline at one end; this may be a read error. The chain recombines TRBV11-2 with TRBJ1-5; the D gene is possibly TRBD1 (5 bases). Germline V gives CDR1 SGHAT, CDR2 FQNNGV. The CDR3 is 13 residues long. The CDR3 loop reads CASSIDRDQPQHF. CDR3 sequence (DNA): TGTGCCAGCAGCATAGACAGAGATCAGCCCCAGCATTTT.

The chain couples TRBV18 to TRBJ1-5, with a weak D call TRBD1 (5 bases). V gave up 1 base and J gave up 4 bases, with 20 bases separating them. The CDR3 is 18 residues long. The germline V gene has CDR1 KGHSH and CDR2 LQKENI. For the CDR3, the DNA is TGTGCCAGCTCACCACGCGAAAGAATTGTAGGGGTGAATCAGCCCCAGCATTTT. Protein product: CASSPRERIVGVNQPQHF. The full variable domain, with the rest looked up from reference TRBV18 and TRBJ1-5, is NAGVMQNPRHLVRRRGQEARLRCSPMKGHSHVYWYRQLPEEGLKFMVYLQKENIIDESGMPKERFSAEFPKEGPSILRIQQVVRGDSAAYFCASSPRERIVGVNQPQHFGDGTRLSIL.

The chain carries TRBV4-2 and TRBJ2-5, with D possibly matching TRBD1 (6 bases). Looked up from germline, CDR1 is LGHNA and CDR2 is YNFKEQ. This CDR3 spans 13 amino acids. V was shortened by 4 bases and J by 7 bases, with 13 bases between the two germline ends. CDR3 sequence (DNA): TGTGCCAGCAGCCCGTACAGGGAAGGGACCCAGTACTTC. Protein sequence: CASSPYREGTQYF.

J is TRBJ2-5 and V is TRBV2, with no clear D. This CDR3 comprises 11 residues. Deletions cut 1 base from V and 5 bases from J, with 2 bases between. The V gene's germline CDR1 is SNHLY and CDR2 FYNNEI. In DNA form, the CDR3 reads TGTGCCAGCAGTGAAGGCGAGACCCAGTACTTC. This codes for CASSEGETQYF.

The CDR3 nucleotides read TGTGCCAGCAGCTTAGGGGGGACAGAAGCCTACGAGCAGTACTTC. Amino acids: CASSLGGTEAYEQYF. V and J are TRBV11-3 and TRBJ2-7; 7 nucleotides line up with TRBD1. The CDR3 spans 15 residues. V gave up 1 base and J gave up 2 bases; unmatched junction bases: 5. CDR1 is SGHNT, CDR2 YENEEA, per germline.

This chain uses TRBV7-3 with TRBJ2-7; D remains ambiguous. The CDR3 runs to 12 residues. Looked up from germline, CDR1 is SGHTA and CDR2 is FQGTGA. Trimming cost V 2 bases and J 6 bases, with 8 bases left between them. CDR3 in amino acids: CASSLAPSEQYF. For the CDR3, the DNA is TGTGCCAGCAGCTTAGCCCCCTCCGAGCAGTACTTC.

The chain joins TRBV27 to TRBJ2-2, with D perhaps assigned TRBD1 or TRBD2 (6 bases each). The germline V and J ends were trimmed by 4 bases and 1 base, with 10 bases remaining between them. Per germline, CDR1 MNHEY and CDR2 SMNVEV (reference sequence). This CDR3 spans 15 amino acids. DNA of the CDR3: TGTGCCAGCAGTTGGGGGGCCATGAACACCGGGGAGCTGTTTTTT. Its translation is CASSWGAMNTGELFF.

The chain recombines TRBV5-1 with TRBJ1-5; unclear D gene. From germline, CDR1 is SGHRS and CDR2 YFSETQ. The length of the CDR3 is 13 residues. The V end lost 1 base, the J end lost 5 bases, and 7 bases lay between the germline ends. CDR3 DNA sequence: TGCGCCAGCAGCTTGCAAGTGGATCAGCCCCAGCATTTT. Amino acids: CASSLQVDQPQHF.

The chain has TRBV4-1 and TRBJ2-3; 9 bases align to TRBD2. The germline CDR1 and CDR2 sequences are MGHRA and YSYEKL. The trim removed 3 bases at V and 7 bases at J, leaving 2 bases unmatched. This CDR3 is 13 amino acids long. Here the CDR3 DNA reads TGCGCCAGCAGCCAGCTAGCGGGGAATACGCAGTATTTT. Translated: CASSQLAGNTQYF.